Listed here is a single T cell receptor beta chain. The CDR3 contains 16 residues. V was shortened by 5 bases and J by 1 base, with 15 bases between the two germline ends. Germline CDR1 ENHRY, CDR2 SYGVKD. The sample comes from a study of blood T cell repertoires in COVID-19. Study information: Samples taken during acute and convalescent COVID-19 were collected in the United States, Italy and Spain. T cells, B-cell-depleted T cells, or PBMCs supplied cDNA or gDNA.

Authors' processing steps: Nucleated cell counts were estimated from reference gene primer amplification. Method: immunoSEQ multiplex PCR; TCRdb's copy keeps in-frame clones and lacks some. V, J and clone size are those of that table, while D and trimming were read from the DNA. Of about 170,000 clones listed, around 81% were seen once; the top ten hold approximately 2.5%. This sequence originates from a human donor with acute or convalescent COVID-19. The donor label of this sample is uncertain. V is TRBV10-3 and J is TRBJ1-5; D might be TRBD1 (5 bases). Sequences were obtained from peripheral blood. Here the CDR3 DNA reads TGTGCCATCAGTCCGTCGGACATTGGGAGCAATCAGCCCCAGCATTTT. This codes for CAISPSDIGSNQPQHF.